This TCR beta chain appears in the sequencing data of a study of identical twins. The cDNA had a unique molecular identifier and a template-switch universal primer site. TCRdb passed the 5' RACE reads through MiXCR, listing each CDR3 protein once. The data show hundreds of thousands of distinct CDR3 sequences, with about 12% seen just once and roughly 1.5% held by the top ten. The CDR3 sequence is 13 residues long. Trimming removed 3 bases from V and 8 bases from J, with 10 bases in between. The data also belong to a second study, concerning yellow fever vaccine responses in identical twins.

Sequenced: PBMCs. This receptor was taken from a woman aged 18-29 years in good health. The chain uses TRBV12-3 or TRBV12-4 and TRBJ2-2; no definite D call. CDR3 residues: CASSFDPPGELFF. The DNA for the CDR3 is TGTGCCAGCAGTTTCGACCCACCGGGGGAGCTGTTTTTT.